The clone carrying this T cell receptor (beta chain) came up many times. The record originates from a study of breast tumors, draining lymph nodes, adjacent tissues. MiXCR, run by TCRdb on the multiplex PCR reads, gives a single entry per CDR3 protein. The sample has 60,000 to 65,000 distinct CDR3 sequences, approximately 54% seen once. The CDR3 contains 14 residues. Germline CDR1 SGHTA, CDR2 FQGNSA. V lost 5 bases and J lost 3; bases outside the gene matches: 7. Sequencing input: breast tumor tissue. The source is a female donor with breast cancer. Some clones in this sample may be carry-over from other donors' samples. This chain links TRBV7-2 with TRBJ2-7; 7 bases fit TRBD2. CDR3 in amino acids: CASSPSGTNYEQYF. The CDR3 DNA follows: TGTGCCAGCAGCCCTAGCGGCACCAACTACGAGCAGTACTTC.